Listed below are T cell receptor beta chains from one sample, sequenced in a study of T cell responses to AZD1222 COVID-19 vaccine. Assay: immunoSEQ multiplex PCR; the TCRdb copy retains only in-frame clones and omits some. The sample lists roughly 70,000 clones; roughly nine tenths were seen once. The starting material was peripheral blood, obtained on day 0 of AZD1222 vaccination. These receptors came from an adult in good health. CDR3s include the opening cysteine and the closing phenylalanine or tryptophan. The D gene is left open where the match is weak. Clone size is not always given. Where it is, it says once, few, many or a class for expanded clones.

V gene	J gene	clone size	D gene	CDR3 DNA	CDR3 protein
TRBV5-1	TRBJ1-1	.	.	TGCGCCAGCAGCTTGGGGACAGCCGACTACACTGAAGCTTTCTTT	CASSLGTADYTEAFF
TRBV4-3	TRBJ1-2	.	TRBD1	TGCGCCAGCAGCCAAGAGTCCACCCCGGACAGGCCTCCTAACTATGGCTACACCTTC	CASSQESTPDRPPNYGYTF
TRBV6-6	TRBJ1-2	.	TRBD1	TGTGCCAGCAGTTATTCCGGACAGGGTAGCTATGGCTACACCTTC	CASSYSGQGSYGYTF
TRBV6-5	TRBJ2-7	.	TRBD1	TGTGCCAGCAGGCCGAAGACAGGGGATGAGCAGTACTTC	CASRPKTGDEQYF
TRBV4-3	TRBJ1-2	.	.	TGCGCCAGCAGCCAACTGAGGACCGAAAACTATGGCTACACCTTC	CASSQLRTENYGYTF
TRBV11-2	TRBJ2-2	.	TRBD2	TGTGCCAGCAGATCGGGACTAGCGGGCGCCGGGGAGCTGTTTTTT	CASRSGLAGAGELFF
TRBV9	TRBJ1-5	.	.	TGTGCCAGCAGCGTAGATGGTTCCGCGGGGCCCCAGCATTTT	CASSVDGSAGPQHF
TRBV4-1	TRBJ2-5	.	.	TGCGCCAGCAGCCAAGATAGTCAGGGGCGCCAGGAGACCCAGTACTTC	CASSQDSQGRQETQYF
TRBV28	TRBJ1-1	.	.	TGTGCCAGCAGCTTACAAGGCATGAACACTGAAGCTTTCTTT	CASSLQGMNTEAFF
TRBV11-2	TRBJ2-1	once	.	TGTGCCAGCAGCGGTCCCCAGTTCAATGAGCAGTTCTTC	CASSGPQFNEQFF
TRBV4-2	TRBJ2-3	.	TRBD2	TGTGCCAGCACGAGACTAGCGGATAACACAGATACGCAGTATTTT	CASTRLADNTDTQYF
TRBV18	TRBJ1-5	.	.	TGTGCCAGCTCTTCCGGGGGTGATCAGCCCCAGCATTTT	CASSSGGDQPQHF
TRBV7-3	TRBJ1-1	few	.	TGTGCCAGCAGCTTATCAGGTCCCCTCACTGAAGCTTTCTTT	CASSLSGPLTEAFF
TRBV9	TRBJ2-7	.	TRBD2	TGTGCCAGCAGCGTAGGGCCTAGCGGGACCTACGAGCAGTACTTC	CASSVGPSGTYEQYF
TRBV3-1/TRBV3-2	TRBJ2-1	.	.	TGTGCCAGCAGCCAAGGAGTGCGCGCCAGCTACAATGAGCAGTTCTTC	CASSQGVRASYNEQFF
TRBV7-9	TRBJ1-2	.	.	TGTGCCAGCAGCTCCGACGGTTATGGCTACACCTTC	CASSSDGYGYTF
TRBV28	TRBJ2-7	.	.	TGTGCCAGCAGTTACGGGGGGCTCCAGGGGGCGGGAGAGCAGTACTTC	CASSYGGLQGAGEQYF
TRBV7-2	TRBJ1-2	.	.	TGTGCCAGCAGCTTGACGAGGGACACCTATGGCTACACCTTC	CASSLTRDTYGYTF
TRBV6-5	TRBJ1-3	few	.	TGTGCCAGCAGTCAGGAGTCTGGAAACACCATATATTTT	CASSQESGNTIYF
TRBV19	TRBJ2-7	.	TRBD1	TGTGCCAGTAGTATCGGACAGGGGGCGGCCTACGAGCAGTACTTC	CASSIGQGAAYEQYF